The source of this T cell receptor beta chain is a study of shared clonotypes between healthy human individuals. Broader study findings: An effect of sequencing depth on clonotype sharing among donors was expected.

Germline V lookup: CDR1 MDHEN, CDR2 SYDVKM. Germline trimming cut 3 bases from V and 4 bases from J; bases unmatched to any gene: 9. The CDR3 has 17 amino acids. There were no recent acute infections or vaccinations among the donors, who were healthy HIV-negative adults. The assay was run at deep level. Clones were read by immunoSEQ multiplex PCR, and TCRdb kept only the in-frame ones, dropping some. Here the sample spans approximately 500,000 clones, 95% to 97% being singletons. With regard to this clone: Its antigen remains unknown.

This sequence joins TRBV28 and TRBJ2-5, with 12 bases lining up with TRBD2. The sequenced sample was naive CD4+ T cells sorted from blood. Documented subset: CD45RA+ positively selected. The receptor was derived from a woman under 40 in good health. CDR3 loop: CASSFPSLAGGLETQYF. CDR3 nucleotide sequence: TGTGCCAGCAGTTTCCCCTCCCTAGCGGGAGGGCTAGAGACCCAGTACTTC. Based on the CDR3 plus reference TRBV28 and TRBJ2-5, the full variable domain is DVKVTQSSRYLVKRTGEKVFLECVQDMDHENMFWYRQDPGLGLRLIYFSYDVKMKEKGDIPEGYSVSREKKERFSLILESASTNQTSMYLCASSFPSLAGGLETQYFGPGTRLLVL.